This TCR beta chain was captured by sequencing in a study of blood T cell repertoires in COVID-19. Clones were read by immunoSEQ multiplex PCR, and TCRdb kept only the in-frame ones, dropping some. The sample records 200,000 or so clones, approximately 78% being singletons. This clonotype was obtained from an elderly woman with acute or convalescent COVID-19. The sample was peripheral blood.

This CDR3 reads CASSTGGNGIYEQYF. Here the CDR3 DNA reads TGTGCCAGCTCAACAGGTGGGAACGGAATCTACGAGCAGTACTTC. This rearrangement joins TRBV18 to TRBJ2-7, with a weak D call TRBD1 (5 bases). The CDR3 has 15 amino acids. Germline CDR1 reads KGHSH; CDR2 reads LQKENI. Between the trimmed V and J ends, which lost 5 bases and 3 bases, there was a span of 17 bases.